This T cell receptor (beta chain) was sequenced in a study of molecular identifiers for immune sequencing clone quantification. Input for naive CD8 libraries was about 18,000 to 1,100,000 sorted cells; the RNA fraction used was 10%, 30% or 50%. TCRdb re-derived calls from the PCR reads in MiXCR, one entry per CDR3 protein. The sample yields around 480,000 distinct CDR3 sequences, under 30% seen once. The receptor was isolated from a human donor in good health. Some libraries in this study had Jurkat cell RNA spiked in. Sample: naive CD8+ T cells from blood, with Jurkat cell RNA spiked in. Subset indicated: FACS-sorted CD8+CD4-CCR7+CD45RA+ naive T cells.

CDR3 sequence reads: CASGGRTGEQYF. Written as DNA, the CDR3 is TGTGCCAGCGGAGGCAGGACGGGGGAGCAGTACTTC. V usage is TRBV7-9 and J usage is TRBJ2-7, with a weak D call TRBD2 (5 bases). Germline V gives CDR1 SEHNR, CDR2 FQNEAQ (reference sequence). This CDR3 comprises 12 residues. V gave up 8 bases and J gave up 7 bases, with 15 bases separating them.